These T cell receptor beta chains were read from a single sample in a study of blood T cell repertoires in COVID-19. The method was immunoSEQ multiplex PCR; TCRdb's version includes in-frame clones alone and lacks a portion of them. The table shows about 100,000 clones, with about three quarters occurring only once. Sequenced material: peripheral blood. The source is a man aged 80 or over with acute or convalescent COVID-19. Both conserved end residues are part of each CDR3. A D gene is named only where the DNA matches it firmly. Only part of the rows carry a size: once, few, many, or a class if the clone is expanded.

J gene: TRBJ1-1; V gene: TRBV12-3/TRBV12-4; clone size: -; D gene: -; CDR3 protein: CASSLSGYTEAFF; CDR3 DNA: TGTGCCAGCAGTTTGTCAGGTTACACTGAAGCTTTCTTT
J gene: TRBJ2-1; V gene: TRBV29-1; clone size: -; D gene: TRBD2; CDR3 protein: CSVEGRGFVNEQFF; CDR3 DNA: TGCAGCGTTGAAGGGCGGGGGTTCGTCAATGAGCAGTTCTTC
J gene: TRBJ2-5; V gene: TRBV5-4; clone size: -; D gene: TRBD2; CDR3 protein: CASSYGGGKETQYF; CDR3 DNA: TGTGCCAGCAGCTATGGGGGGGGAAAAGAGACCCAGTACTTC
J gene: TRBJ2-1; V gene: TRBV19; clone size: -; D gene: -; CDR3 protein: CASRGYNEQFF; CDR3 DNA: TGTGCCAGTCGCGGCTACAATGAGCAGTTCTTC
J gene: TRBJ1-1; V gene: TRBV19; clone size: -; D gene: -; CDR3 protein: CASSLVTGIAFF; CDR3 DNA: TGTGCCAGTAGTTTAGTCACAGGGATAGCTTTCTTT
J gene: TRBJ2-6; V gene: TRBV19; clone size: few; D gene: -; CDR3 protein: CASSIDRSGANVLTF; CDR3 DNA: TGTGCCAGTAGTATAGATCGCTCTGGGGCCAACGTCCTGACTTTC
J gene: TRBJ1-2; V gene: TRBV10-1; clone size: -; D gene: -; CDR3 protein: CATRYGYTF; CDR3 DNA: TGCGCCACTAGATATGGCTACACCTTC
J gene: TRBJ1-2; V gene: TRBV30; clone size: -; D gene: -; CDR3 protein: CACPLSRVGGYTF; CDR3 DNA: TGTGCCTGCCCCCTGAGCAGGGTAGGTGGCTACACCTTC
J gene: TRBJ2-7; V gene: TRBV7-2; clone size: few; D gene: -; CDR3 protein: CASSSPLVSEQYF; CDR3 DNA: TGTGCCAGCAGCTCGCCGCTAGTAAGCGAGCAGTACTTC
J gene: TRBJ2-1; V gene: TRBV15; clone size: -; D gene: -; CDR3 protein: CATSTGTLYNEQFF; CDR3 DNA: TGTGCCACCAGCACCGGGACTCTCTACAATGAGCAGTTCTTC
J gene: TRBJ2-3; V gene: TRBV16; clone size: -; D gene: -; CDR3 protein: CASSQRSTDTQYF; CDR3 DNA: TGTGCCAGCAGCCAACGGAGCACAGATACGCAGTATTTT
J gene: TRBJ1-5; V gene: TRBV28; clone size: -; D gene: -; CDR3 protein: CASSRDINQPQHF; CDR3 DNA: TGTGCCAGCAGCAGAGACATTAATCAGCCCCAGCATTTT
J gene: TRBJ2-2; V gene: TRBV4-3; clone size: -; D gene: -; CDR3 protein: CASSQEAGNTGELFF; CDR3 DNA: TGCGCCAGCAGCCAAGAGGCGGGGAACACCGGGGAGCTGTTTTTT
J gene: TRBJ2-7; V gene: TRBV4-1; clone size: few; D gene: TRBD2; CDR3 protein: CASSQGGLAGGEYF; CDR3 DNA: TGCGCCAGCAGCCAAGGAGGGCTAGCGGGAGGCGAGTACTTC
J gene: TRBJ1-2; V gene: TRBV25-1; clone size: -; D gene: TRBD1; CDR3 protein: CASSADRGYTF; CDR3 DNA: TGTGCCAGCAGTGCGGACAGGGGCTACACCTTC
J gene: TRBJ2-7; V gene: TRBV28; clone size: -; D gene: -; CDR3 protein: CAMQDSVTHEQYF; CDR3 DNA: TGTGCCATGCAGGATTCCGTTACTCACGAGCAGTACTTC
J gene: TRBJ1-5; V gene: TRBV2; clone size: -; D gene: -; CDR3 protein: CASRNSINQPQHF; CDR3 DNA: TGTGCCAGCAGGAACAGTATCAATCAGCCCCAGCATTTT
J gene: TRBJ2-7; V gene: TRBV5-5; clone size: -; D gene: TRBD1; CDR3 protein: CASSRTGTTYEQYF; CDR3 DNA: TGTGCCAGCAGCAGGACAGGAACTACCTACGAGCAGTACTTC
J gene: TRBJ1-5; V gene: TRBV30; clone size: -; D gene: -; CDR3 protein: CAWSVRGNQPQHF; CDR3 DNA: TGTGCCTGGAGTGTACGGGGGAATCAGCCCCAGCATTTT
J gene: TRBJ1-6; V gene: TRBV2; clone size: many; D gene: -; CDR3 protein: CASSEGTGTHSPLHF; CDR3 DNA: TGTGCCAGCAGTGAAGGTACAGGAACACACTCACCCCTCCACTTT
J gene: TRBJ2-7; V gene: TRBV18; clone size: -; D gene: -; CDR3 protein: CASSPGRQYYEQYF; CDR3 DNA: TGTGCCAGCTCACCAGGCAGGCAGTACTACGAGCAGTACTTC
J gene: TRBJ1-2; V gene: TRBV7-2; clone size: -; D gene: TRBD1; CDR3 protein: CASSLEGTGQRGYTF; CDR3 DNA: TGTGCCAGCAGCTTAGAGGGGACAGGGCAGCGTGGCTACACCTTC
J gene: TRBJ2-1; V gene: TRBV7-2; clone size: -; D gene: TRBD2; CDR3 protein: CASSWQAGGYNEQFF; CDR3 DNA: TGTGCCAGCAGCTGGCAAGCGGGAGGGTACAATGAGCAGTTCTTC
J gene: TRBJ2-6; V gene: TRBV28; clone size: -; D gene: -; CDR3 protein: CASRELGGANVLTF; CDR3 DNA: TGTGCCAGCAGAGAGCTAGGAGGGGCCAACGTCCTGACTTTC
J gene: TRBJ2-7; V gene: TRBV29-1; clone size: -; D gene: TRBD1; CDR3 protein: CSVEGQGAGYEQYF; CDR3 DNA: TGCAGCGTAGAAGGACAGGGGGCCGGCTACGAGCAGTACTTC
J gene: TRBJ2-3; V gene: TRBV19; clone size: -; D gene: TRBD2; CDR3 protein: CASKGTNSDTQYF; CDR3 DNA: TGTGCCAGTAAGGGGACTAATTCAGATACGCAGTATTTT
J gene: TRBJ2-1; V gene: TRBV5-4; clone size: -; D gene: -; CDR3 protein: CASSFKRLGEQFF; CDR3 DNA: TGTGCCAGCAGCTTTAAGAGACTCGGTGAGCAGTTCTTC
J gene: TRBJ2-2; V gene: TRBV2; clone size: -; D gene: TRBD2; CDR3 protein: CAMSGLAGATGELFF; CDR3 DNA: TGTGCCATGTCGGGACTAGCGGGAGCCACCGGGGAGCTGTTTTTT
J gene: TRBJ2-3; V gene: TRBV6-5; clone size: -; D gene: TRBD2; CDR3 protein: CASLAGTDTQYF; CDR3 DNA: TGTGCCAGCTTAGCGGGTACAGATACGCAGTATTTT
J gene: TRBJ2-3; V gene: TRBV27; clone size: -; D gene: TRBD2; CDR3 protein: CASSSGTTNTDTQYF; CDR3 DNA: TGTGCCAGCAGTTCTGGGACTACGAACACAGATACGCAGTATTTT
J gene: TRBJ2-3; V gene: TRBV7-9; clone size: -; D gene: -; CDR3 protein: CASRVSGGVTDTQYF; CDR3 DNA: TGTGCCAGCAGAGTCTCAGGCGGGGTCACAGATACGCAGTATTTT
J gene: TRBJ1-6; V gene: TRBV5-1; clone size: -; D gene: TRBD1; CDR3 protein: CASSPDRGDTNSPLHF; CDR3 DNA: TGCGCCAGCAGCCCGGACAGGGGGGATACTAATTCACCCCTCCACTTT
J gene: TRBJ2-4; V gene: TRBV28; clone size: many; D gene: TRBD1; CDR3 protein: CASRGQGANIQYF; CDR3 DNA: TGTGCCAGCAGGGGACAGGGGGCGAACATTCAGTACTTC
J gene: TRBJ2-5; V gene: TRBV27; clone size: -; D gene: TRBD1; CDR3 protein: CASSLRQGETQYF; CDR3 DNA: TGTGCCAGCAGTTTACGACAGGGAGAGACCCAGTACTTC
J gene: TRBJ2-5; V gene: TRBV29-1; clone size: -; D gene: -; CDR3 protein: CSVEDRGQTQYF; CDR3 DNA: TGCAGCGTTGAAGACAGGGGCCAGACCCAGTACTTC
J gene: TRBJ2-1; V gene: TRBV11-3; clone size: -; D gene: TRBD1; CDR3 protein: CASSLVTGTGAGNEQFF; CDR3 DNA: TGTGCCAGCAGCTTAGTCACCGGGACAGGGGCGGGGAATGAGCAGTTCTTC
J gene: TRBJ2-3; V gene: TRBV30; clone size: -; D gene: -; CDR3 protein: CAWSVMTSTDTQYF; CDR3 DNA: TGTGCCTGGAGTGTAATGACAAGTACAGATACGCAGTATTTT
J gene: TRBJ1-2; V gene: TRBV28; clone size: -; D gene: -; CDR3 protein: CASSPPLSLYGYTF; CDR3 DNA: TGTGCCAGCAGTCCACCACTGTCCCTGTATGGCTACACCTTC
J gene: TRBJ2-5; V gene: TRBV2; clone size: -; D gene: -; CDR3 protein: CASSVIETQYF; CDR3 DNA: TGTGCCAGCAGCGTTATAGAGACCCAGTACTTC
J gene: TRBJ2-7; V gene: TRBV9; clone size: -; D gene: -; CDR3 protein: CASSVAGRGYEQYF; CDR3 DNA: TGTGCCAGCAGCGTAGCCGGCAGGGGTTACGAGCAGTACTTC
J gene: TRBJ1-1; V gene: TRBV6-2/TRBV6-3; clone size: -; D gene: TRBD1; CDR3 protein: CASSPGQRTEAFF; CDR3 DNA: TGTGCCAGCAGCCCGGGACAGAGGACTGAAGCTTTCTTT
J gene: TRBJ2-1; V gene: TRBV5-6; clone size: few; D gene: TRBD2; CDR3 protein: CASKQPGTSGGEQFF; CDR3 DNA: TGTGCCAGCAAACAGCCCGGGACTAGCGGCGGTGAGCAGTTCTTC
J gene: TRBJ1-1; V gene: TRBV6-5; clone size: -; D gene: TRBD1; CDR3 protein: CASSPDRINTEAFF; CDR3 DNA: TGTGCCAGCAGCCCGGACAGGATAAACACTGAAGCTTTCTTT
J gene: TRBJ2-1; V gene: TRBV27; clone size: -; D gene: TRBD2; CDR3 protein: CASSLEPRTSGRGAEQFF; CDR3 DNA: TGTGCCAGCAGTTTGGAGCCCCGGACTAGCGGGAGGGGAGCTGAGCAGTTCTTC
J gene: TRBJ2-1; V gene: TRBV4-3; clone size: -; D gene: TRBD1; CDR3 protein: CASSRRRQGADNEQFF; CDR3 DNA: TGCGCCAGCAGTCGGAGGAGGCAGGGGGCCGACAATGAGCAGTTCTTC
J gene: TRBJ2-4; V gene: TRBV11-2; clone size: once; D gene: TRBD2; CDR3 protein: CASRKGGSGDIQYF; CDR3 DNA: TGTGCCAGCAGAAAGGGCGGGAGTGGGGACATTCAGTACTTC
J gene: TRBJ2-1; V gene: TRBV29-1; clone size: many; D gene: -; CDR3 protein: CSVGGLGLYNEQFF; CDR3 DNA: TGCAGCGTTGGGGGACTCGGGCTCTACAATGAGCAGTTCTTC
J gene: TRBJ2-2; V gene: TRBV11-2; clone size: -; D gene: TRBD2; CDR3 protein: CASSLGWGGRSGITGELFF; CDR3 DNA: TGTGCCAGCAGCTTAGGGTGGGGTGGCCGCAGCGGGATTACCGGGGAGCTGTTTTTT
J gene: TRBJ1-1; V gene: TRBV27; clone size: -; D gene: -; CDR3 protein: CASRLDSSNTEAFF; CDR3 DNA: TGTGCCAGCAGGCTAGACAGTTCGAACACTGAAGCTTTCTTT
J gene: TRBJ1-3; V gene: TRBV7-9; clone size: -; D gene: -; CDR3 protein: CASSLQGSSGNTIYF; CDR3 DNA: TGTGCCAGCAGCTTGCAGGGGAGCTCTGGAAACACCATATATTTT
J gene: TRBJ2-1; V gene: TRBV5-6; clone size: -; D gene: TRBD2; CDR3 protein: CASSIGLAGNNEQFF; CDR3 DNA: TGTGCCAGCAGCATCGGACTAGCGGGAAACAATGAGCAGTTCTTC
J gene: TRBJ2-3; V gene: TRBV19; clone size: -; D gene: -; CDR3 protein: CASSPRRDTQYF; CDR3 DNA: TGTGCCAGTAGTCCTCGTCGGGATACGCAGTATTTT
J gene: TRBJ1-5; V gene: TRBV2; clone size: -; D gene: -; CDR3 protein: CASSAFNQPQHF; CDR3 DNA: TGTGCCAGCAGTGCGTTTAATCAGCCCCAGCATTTT
J gene: TRBJ2-7; V gene: TRBV6-5; clone size: -; D gene: TRBD1; CDR3 protein: CASSPWGQGAYEQYF; CDR3 DNA: TGTGCCAGCAGTCCTTGGGGACAGGGGGCGTACGAGCAGTACTTC